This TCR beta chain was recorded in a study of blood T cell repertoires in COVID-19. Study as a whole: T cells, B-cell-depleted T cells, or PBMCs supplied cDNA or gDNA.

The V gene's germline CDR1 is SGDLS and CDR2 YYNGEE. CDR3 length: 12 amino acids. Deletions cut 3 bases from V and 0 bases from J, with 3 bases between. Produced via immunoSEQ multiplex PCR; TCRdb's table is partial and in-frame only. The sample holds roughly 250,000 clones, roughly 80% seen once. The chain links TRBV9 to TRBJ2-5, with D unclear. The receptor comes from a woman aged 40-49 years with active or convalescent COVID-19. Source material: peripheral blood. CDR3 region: CASSANQETQYF. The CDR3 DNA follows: TGTGCCAGCAGCGCAAACCAAGAGACCCAGTACTTC.